The TCR beta chain described here comes from a study of cytomegalovirus exposure and HLA in healthy donors. Produced via immunoSEQ multiplex PCR; TCRdb's table is partial and in-frame only. The sample holds 120,000 or so clones, 75% to 90% seen once. V gave up 2 bases and J gave up 5 bases, with 12 bases separating them. The germline CDR1 and CDR2 sequences are MNHEY and SMNVEV (reference sequence). The length of the CDR3 is 14 residues. The genes are TRBV27 and TRBJ1-1, with D maybe TRBD1 (5 bases). The sequence derives from a man aged 18 to 35 in good health and CMV-seropositive. Sample: PBMCs. This CDR3 reads CASSLALGATEAFF. The CDR3 DNA reads as TGTGCCAGCAGTTTAGCATTAGGGGCGACTGAAGCTTTCTTT.